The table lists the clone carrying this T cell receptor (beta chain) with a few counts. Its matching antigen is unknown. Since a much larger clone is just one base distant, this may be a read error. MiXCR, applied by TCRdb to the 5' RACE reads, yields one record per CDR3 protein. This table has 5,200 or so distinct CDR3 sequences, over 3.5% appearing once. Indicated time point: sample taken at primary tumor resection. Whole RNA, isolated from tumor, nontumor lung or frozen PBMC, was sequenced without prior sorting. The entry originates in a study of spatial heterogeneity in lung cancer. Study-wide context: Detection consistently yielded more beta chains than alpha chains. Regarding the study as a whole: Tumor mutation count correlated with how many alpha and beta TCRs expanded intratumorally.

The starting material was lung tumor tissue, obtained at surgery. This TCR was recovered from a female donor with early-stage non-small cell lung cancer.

CDR3: CSVAHRDRSSGANVLNF. DNA for the CDR3: TGCAGCGTTGCACACCGGGACAGGAGCTCTGGGGCCAACGTCCTGAATTTC. The chain links TRBV29-1 to TRBJ2-6, with 8 bases identical to TRBD1. The CDR3 length is 17 residues. In germline, CDR1 is SQVTM, CDR2 ANQGSEA.